This T cell receptor (beta chain) was found in a study of blood T cell repertoires in COVID-19. In the original processing: The assay estimated nucleated cells by amplifying reference gene primers. Libraries were prepared by immunoSEQ multiplex PCR; TCRdb keeps only in-frame clonotypes and omits some of them. That table furnishes V, J and clone size, whereas the DNA furnished D and trimming. This sample yields a few hundred thousand clones, of which more than 70% are seen a single time; under 2% belongs to the top ten. V shed 0 bases, J shed 5 bases, and the junction held 9 bases outside the gene matches. CDR3 length: 16 residues. Germline CDR1 is MNHNS and CDR2 is SASEGT.

The chain employs TRBV6-1 and TRBJ2-5; 7 nucleotides agree with TRBD1. This clonotype was obtained from a woman aged 45-65 years with acute or convalescent COVID-19. Sequencing was performed on peripheral blood. CDR3 nucleotides: TGTGCCAGCAGTGAAGCCTCGGCAGGGGGTTGGGAGACCCAGTACTTC. It is translated as CASSEASAGGWETQYF.